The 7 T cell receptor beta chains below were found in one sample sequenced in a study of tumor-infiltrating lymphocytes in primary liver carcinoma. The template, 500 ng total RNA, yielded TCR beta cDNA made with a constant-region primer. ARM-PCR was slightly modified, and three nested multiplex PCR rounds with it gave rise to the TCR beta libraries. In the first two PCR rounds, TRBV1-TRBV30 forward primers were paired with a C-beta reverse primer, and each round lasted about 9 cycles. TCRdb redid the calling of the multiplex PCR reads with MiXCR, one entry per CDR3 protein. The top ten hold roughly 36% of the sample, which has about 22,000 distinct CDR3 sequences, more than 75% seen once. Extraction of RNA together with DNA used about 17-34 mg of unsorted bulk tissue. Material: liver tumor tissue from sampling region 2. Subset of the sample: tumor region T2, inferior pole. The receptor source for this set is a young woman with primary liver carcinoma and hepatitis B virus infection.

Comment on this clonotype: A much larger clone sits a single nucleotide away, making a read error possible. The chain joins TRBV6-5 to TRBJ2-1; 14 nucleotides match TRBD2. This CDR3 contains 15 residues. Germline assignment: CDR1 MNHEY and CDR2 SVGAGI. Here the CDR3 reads CASRGLAGEYNEQLF. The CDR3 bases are TGTGCCAGCAGGGGACTAGCGGGGGAATACAATGAGCAGTTATTC.

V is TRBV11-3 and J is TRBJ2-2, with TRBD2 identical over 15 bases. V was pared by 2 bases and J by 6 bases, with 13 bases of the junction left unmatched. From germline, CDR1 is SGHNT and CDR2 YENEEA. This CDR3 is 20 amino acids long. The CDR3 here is CASSLPRTSGRAGKAGELFF. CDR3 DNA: TGTGCCAGCAGCTTACCCCGGACTAGCGGGAGGGCCGGAAAGGCCGGGGAGCTGTTTTTT.

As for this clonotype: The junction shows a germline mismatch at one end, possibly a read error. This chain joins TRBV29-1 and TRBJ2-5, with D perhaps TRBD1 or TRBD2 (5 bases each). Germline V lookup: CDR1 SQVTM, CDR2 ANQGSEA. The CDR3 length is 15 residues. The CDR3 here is CSVETVRGVRETQYF. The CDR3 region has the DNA TGCAGCGTTGAAACTGTAAGGGGAGTGAGGGAGACCCAATACTTC.

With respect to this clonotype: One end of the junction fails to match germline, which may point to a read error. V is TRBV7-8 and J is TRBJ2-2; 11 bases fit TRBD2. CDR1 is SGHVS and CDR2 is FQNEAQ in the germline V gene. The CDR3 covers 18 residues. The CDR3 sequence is CAGSSSRLAGWDTGELFF. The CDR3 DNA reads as TGTGCCGGCAGCTCCTCTAGACTAGCGGGATGGGACACCGGGGAGCTGTTTTTT.

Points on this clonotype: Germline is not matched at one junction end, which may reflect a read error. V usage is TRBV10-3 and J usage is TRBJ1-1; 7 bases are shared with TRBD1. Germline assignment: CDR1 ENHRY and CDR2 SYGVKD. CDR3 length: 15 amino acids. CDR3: CPISESTGMLAEAFF. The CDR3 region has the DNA TGTCCCATCAGTGAGTCGACAGGGATGTTGGCTGAAGCTTTCTTT.

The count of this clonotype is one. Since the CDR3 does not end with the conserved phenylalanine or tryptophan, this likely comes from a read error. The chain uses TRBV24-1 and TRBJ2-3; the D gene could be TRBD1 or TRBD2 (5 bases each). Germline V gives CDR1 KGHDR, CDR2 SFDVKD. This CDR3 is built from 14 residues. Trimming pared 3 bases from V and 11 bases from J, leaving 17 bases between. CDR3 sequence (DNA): TGTGCCACCAGTGATGCTATCGGGGCGGTGATGCAGTATCTT. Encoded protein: CATSDAIGAVMQYL.

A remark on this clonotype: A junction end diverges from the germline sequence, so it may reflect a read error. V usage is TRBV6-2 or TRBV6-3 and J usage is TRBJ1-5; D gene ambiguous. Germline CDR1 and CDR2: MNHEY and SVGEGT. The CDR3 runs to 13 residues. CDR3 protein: CARSHRDNQPQHF. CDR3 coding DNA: TGCGCCAGGAGTCACCGGGACAATCAGCCCCAGCATTTT.